This T cell receptor beta chain was sequenced in a study of T-cell reconstitution after alpha-beta-depleted transplantation in children. The CDR3 is 15 residues long. Germline V gives CDR1 SGHTA, CDR2 FQGNSA. V lost 5 bases, J lost 0 bases, and 14 bases lay in between. Unique molecular identifiers were incorporated when the TCRbeta library was constructed. Using its own MiXCR run on the PCR reads, TCRdb lists one record per CDR3 protein. This table holds some 640,000 distinct CDR3 sequences, roughly 15% found once. This clonotype was counted at least ten times. The chain has TRBV7-2 and TRBJ2-7; D is unclear. This specimen consisted of PBMCs from the stem cell graft donor, obtained from the stem cell graft. The TCR originated in a human donor who donated a stem cell graft to a child with acute myeloid leukemia. The DNA of the CDR3 is TGTGCCAGCAGCCTCCCCCAAGTCAACTCCTACGAGCAGTACTTC. It encodes CASSLPQVNSYEQYF.